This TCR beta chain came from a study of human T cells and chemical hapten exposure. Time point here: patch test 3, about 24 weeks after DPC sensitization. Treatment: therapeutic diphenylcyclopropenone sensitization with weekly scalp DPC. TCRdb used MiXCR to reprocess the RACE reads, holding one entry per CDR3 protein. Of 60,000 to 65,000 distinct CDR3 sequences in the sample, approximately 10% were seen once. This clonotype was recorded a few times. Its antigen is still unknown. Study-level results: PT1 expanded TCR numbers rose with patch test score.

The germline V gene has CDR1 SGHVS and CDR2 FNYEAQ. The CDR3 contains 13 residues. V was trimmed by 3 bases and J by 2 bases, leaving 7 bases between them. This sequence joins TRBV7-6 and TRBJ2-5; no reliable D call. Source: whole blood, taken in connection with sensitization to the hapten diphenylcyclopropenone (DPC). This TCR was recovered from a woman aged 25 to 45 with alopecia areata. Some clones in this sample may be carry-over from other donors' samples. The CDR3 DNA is TGTGCCAGCAGCTTGGGCAGACAAGAGACCCAGTACTTC. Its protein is CASSLGRQETQYF.